This TCR beta chain was sequenced during a study of cytomegalovirus exposure and HLA in healthy donors. Germline V lookup: CDR1 SGHRS, CDR2 YFSETQ. The CDR3 runs to 15 residues. With 60 Vbeta and 13 Jbeta primers, the PCR was carried out. TCRdb's copy holds only in-frame clones and misses some; the assay was immunoSEQ multiplex PCR. Of around 150,000 clones detected, approximately 75% appear once; the ten largest clones hold under 2.5%. Study observations and caveats: Most subjects' HLA-A and HLA-B alleles were reportedly predicted from TCR beta sequences. Researchers catalogued roughly 150 TCR beta chains as cytomegalovirus-associated. TCR beta V- and J-gene trimming, according to a later analysis, was linked to a missense DCLRE1C variant. The sole available immune exposure information was CMV serostatus.

To note about this clone: Its target is unknown. At one of its ends the junction is not consistent with the germline gene, which may arise from a read error.

This clonotype was obtained from a man aged 50 or older in good health and CMV-seropositive. The chain combines TRBV5-1 with TRBJ2-2; 9 nucleotides match TRBD1. The sample comprised PBMCs. The CDR3 DNA reads as TGCGCCATCAGCTTGGACAGGGGGAACACCGGGGAGCTGTTTTTT. Protein sequence: CAISLDRGNTGELFF.